This T cell receptor (beta chain) is from a study of blood T cell repertoires in COVID-19. Whole-study context: Specimens from acute and convalescent COVID-19 originated in the United States, Italy and Spain. Sources were T cells, B-cell-depleted T cells, or PBMCs; the material itself was cDNA or gDNA.

Original methodology: Reference gene primer amplification gave estimated nucleated cell counts. Here immunoSEQ multiplex PCR was the method, and the copy in TCRdb shows in-frame clones only, minus some. That table furnishes V, J and clone size, whereas the DNA furnished D and trimming. The sample comprises some 130,000 clones, roughly 86% of which are singletons, and about 10% rests with the top ten. V dropped 3 bases and J dropped 5; count of bases not matched to a gene: 4. Germline values: CDR1 SEHNR, CDR2 FQNEAQ (reference sequence). This CDR3 region has 14 residues. Patients from Seattle were sampled longitudinally, starting during active infection.

The source of this sequence is a woman aged 70 to 79 with COVID-19, enrolled during active disease. Material for sequencing was peripheral blood. The J gene is TRBJ2-1, the V gene TRBV7-9, with TRBD2 matching over 7 bases. CDR3 sequence: CASSFLRGNNEQFF. In DNA form, the CDR3 reads TGTGCCAGCAGCTTTTTGCGGGGGAACAATGAGCAGTTCTTC.